This TCR beta chain stems from a study of T cell clonotyping in hematopoietic cell transplantation. The table came from immunoSEQ multiplex PCR; TCRdb's copy has only in-frame clones and leaves some out. The data show 10,000 to 15,000 clones, with just under 85% seen just once and 5.5% to 7.5% held by the top ten. Looked up from germline, CDR1 is GTSNPN and CDR2 is SVGIG (reference sequence). The V end lost 2 bases, the J end lost 4 bases, and 6 bases lay between the germline ends. There are 11 residues in the CDR3. Recipient blood drawn about 28 days pretransplant and days 30, 100, 180 after. The study, taken as a whole, reports: No sorting was done, leaving CD4 and CD8 contributions mixed. At the given depth, recipient repertoires were over 95% de novo clonotypes. Broader posttransplant TCR repertoire diversity was predicted by graft donor and pretransplant recipient Inverse Simpson Index values.

With respect to this clone: What it recognizes is unknown.

J is TRBJ2-7 and V is TRBV30, with D perhaps matching TRBD1 (5 bases). This TCR came from a female patient between 40 and 55 years old who had an allogeneic stem cell transplant from a related donor, so T cells may come from the graft donor. Some clones in this sample may be carry-over from other donors' samples. This material consisted of PBMCs, taken 100 days after allogeneic stem cell transplant. The CDR3 DNA follows: TGTGCCTGGAGTCGACAGTACGAGCAGTACTTC. Residues: CAWSRQYEQYF.